The 25 T cell receptor beta chains given below trace back to one sample, sequenced in a study of cytomegalovirus exposure and HLA in healthy donors (dated by TCRdb to 2016 to 2017). The library was obtained by the immunoSEQ multiplex PCR assay. The multiplex PCR relied on a mix of 60 forward primers for TCR Vbeta segments and 13 reverse primers for TCR Jbeta segments. TCRdb mirrors the immuneACCESS table, restricted to in-frame sequences. Some clones are absent from its copies; in checked studies, under half trace to an unresolved V gene, and the reason for the others is unknown. A total of around 120,000 clones appear in this sample, 70% to 80% of them only once. The top ten clonotypes cover around 4.9% of the sample. What was sequenced was PBMCs. The receptor source for this set is a middle-aged man in good health and CMV-seropositive.

The chain is built from TRBV6-1 and TRBJ2-7; TRBD1 matches at 8 bases. Looked up from germline, CDR1 is MNHNS and CDR2 is SASEGT. The CDR3 totals 15 residues. The V and J ends lost 0 bases and 7 bases, in that order; junction bases with no gene match: 8. Here the CDR3 DNA reads TGTGCCAGCAGTGAAGCGGCGGACAGGGTAGGAGAGCAGTACTTC. Encoded protein: CASSEAADRVGEQYF.

The table lists this clone with a count of one. The chain has TRBV19 and TRBJ1-4; 10 bases agree with TRBD1. Per germline, CDR1 LNHDA and CDR2 SQIVND (reference sequence). This CDR3 has 18 residues. The V gene end was trimmed by 4 bases and the J gene end by 3 bases; junction bases not matched to a gene: 11. CDR3 amino acids: CASSNTGTGVGANEKLFF. CDR3 DNA: TGTGCCAGTAGTAATACCGGGACAGGGGTCGGGGCTAATGAAAAACTGTTTTTT.

V is TRBV28 and J is TRBJ1-2; D possibly corresponds to TRBD1 (5 bases). The V gene's germline CDR1 is MDHEN and CDR2 SYDVKM. The V and J ends lost 6 bases and 7 bases respectively, with 12 bases between them. This CDR3 is built from 12 residues. CDR3 amino acids: CASRTQGGGYTF. Here the CDR3 DNA reads TGTGCCAGCAGAACCCAGGGAGGTGGCTACACCTTC.

This chain connects TRBV10-3 to TRBJ2-5; no clear D gene. This CDR3 has 12 residues. The V end lost 8 bases, the J end lost 5 bases, and 12 bases lay between the germline ends. Looked up from germline, CDR1 is ENHRY and CDR2 is SYGVKD. Here the CDR3 DNA reads TGTGCCATCGGCCGGGTGGCTGAGACCCAGTACTTC. Its protein product is CAIGRVAETQYF.

The chain is built from TRBV4-1 and TRBJ1-6; D is ambiguous. The CDR3 extends over 16 amino acids. Trimming took off 0 bases at V and 5 bases at J, with 11 bases between the two ends. CDR1 is MGHRA, CDR2 YSYEKL, per germline. CDR3 nucleotide sequence: TGCGCCAGCAGCCAAGATTGGGCAGCACATAATTCACCCCTCCACTTT. It specifies CASSQDWAAHNSPLHF.

The chain links TRBV18 to TRBJ1-1, with no clear D. The germline V gene encodes CDR1 KGHSH and CDR2 LQKENI. With 10 bases removed from V and 2 bases from J, the gap between germline ends came to 14 bases. The CDR3 runs to 13 residues. The CDR3 bases are TGTGCCACCAGACTACCGCCCAACACTGAAGCTTTCTTT. As protein: CATRLPPNTEAFF.

This chain connects TRBV10-3 to TRBJ1-6; possibly TRBD1 for D (5 bases). CDR1 and CDR2 (germline): ENHRY, SYGVKD. V shed 7 bases and J shed 7 bases, with 17 bases lying between them. This CDR3 is 15 amino acids long. The CDR3 sequence: CAIKSNEGVNSPLHF. In DNA form, the CDR3 reads TGTGCCATCAAATCCAACGAAGGGGTCAATTCACCCCTCCACTTT.

The genes are TRBV7-2 and TRBJ1-4; 8 positions match TRBD1. This CDR3 comprises 19 residues. The junction had 16 bases not matched to a gene; V was cut back by 3 bases and J by 4 bases. Germline V gene lookup returns CDR1 SGHTA and CDR2 FQGNSA. CDR3 sequence: CASSFPRTGKMGNNEKLFF. CDR3 bases: TGTGCCAGCAGCTTCCCACGGACAGGGAAGATGGGAAATAATGAAAAACTGTTTTTT.

The chain uses TRBV11-2 and TRBJ1-5; tentative D call: TRBD1 (6 bases). Per the germline V gene, CDR1 is SGHAT and CDR2 is FQNNGV. The CDR3 has 13 residues. The V and J ends lost 5 bases and 2 bases respectively, with 7 bases between them. The CDR3 region has the DNA TGTGCCAGCAGCAGACAGGGCAATCAGCCCCAGCATTTT. Its translation is CASSRQGNQPQHF.

The genes are TRBV19 and TRBJ2-6; tentatively, D is TRBD1 (6 bases). The ends were cut back, 5 bases at V and 2 bases at J, with 16 bases in the middle. This CDR3 is built from 17 residues. CDR1 is LNHDA and CDR2 is SQIVND in the germline V gene (reference sequence). DNA for the CDR3: TGTGCCAGTAGTCCAGGGGTGGGGGCTACTGGGGCCAACGTCCTGACTTTC. Protein sequence: CASSPGVGATGANVLTF.

This clone was recorded at least ten times. The chain carries TRBV6-5 and TRBJ1-2, with TRBD1 identical over 12 bases. Per germline, CDR1 MNHEY and CDR2 SVGAGI. The CDR3 has 14 residues. With V trimmed by 4 bases and J by 8 bases, 5 bases remained unmatched. The CDR3 region is CASSLGQGAGGYTF. CDR3 coding DNA: TGTGCCAGCAGTTTGGGACAGGGGGCGGGAGGCTACACCTTC.

For the CDR3, the DNA is TGCGCCAGCAGCTATCGGACAGGGGACTCACCCCTCCACTTT. It codes for CASSYRTGDSPLHF. The J gene is TRBJ1-6, the V gene TRBV4-1, with 9 bases identical to TRBD1. This CDR3 is 14 amino acids long. With 5 bases clipped from V and 10 bases from J, the junction kept 6 bases outside the gene matches. Germline lookup yields CDR1 MGHRA and CDR2 YSYEKL.

The chain couples TRBV29-1 to TRBJ2-2; 16 bases are shared with TRBD2. V lost 7 bases to trimming and J lost 0 bases; unmatched junction nucleotides: 8. The CDR3 runs 18 residues. Germline lookup yields CDR1 SQVTM and CDR2 ANQGSEA. CDR3 region: CSARSGTSGRANTGELFF. The CDR3 DNA sequence: TGCAGCGCGAGAAGCGGGACTAGCGGGAGGGCGAACACCGGGGAGCTGTTTTTT.

The chain uses TRBV2 and TRBJ2-1, with 10 positions matching TRBD2. V dropped 11 bases and J dropped 9; count of bases not matched to a gene: 13. The CDR3 has 14 residues. Germline values: CDR1 SNHLY, CDR2 FYNNEI. The CDR3 sequence: CAGKTSGPTGEQFF. The CDR3 DNA sequence: TGTGCCGGAAAGACTAGCGGGCCCACAGGTGAGCAGTTCTTC.

This chain connects TRBV11-2 to TRBJ1-1; D is possibly TRBD1 (5 bases). V was trimmed by 3 bases and J by 6 bases, leaving 17 bases between them. Germline-derived CDR1 and CDR2 are SGHAT and FQNNGV. The CDR3 runs 15 residues. The CDR3 nucleotides read TGTGCCAGCAGCTTGGGGCTCGGCGGTAACTCTGAAGCTTTCTTT. Protein sequence: CASSLGLGGNSEAFF.

This chain connects TRBV30 to TRBJ1-1, with 7 bases identical to TRBD1. The CDR3 length is 12 residues. After removal of 1 base from V and 12 bases from J, the junction contained 8 bases not matched to a gene. Germline CDR1 reads GTSNPN; CDR2 reads SVGIG (reference sequence). CDR3 residues: CAWSDRGARTFF. The CDR3 region has the DNA TGTGCCTGGAGTGACAGGGGAGCGAGGACTTTCTTT. The full variable domain, in which reference TRBV30 and TRBJ1-1 provide the parts outside the CDR3, is SQTIHQWPATLVQPVGSPLSLECTVEGTSNPNLYWYRQAAGRGLQLLFYSVGIGQISSEVPQNLSASRPQDRQFILSSKKLLLSDSGFYLCAWSDRGARTFFGQGTRLTVV.

This chain connects TRBV6-5 to TRBJ1-1; TRBD1 is a possible D gene (6 bases). Per germline, CDR1 MNHEY and CDR2 SVGAGI. The CDR3 loop spans 16 amino acids. The V and J ends lost 0 bases and 5 bases respectively, with 16 bases between them. In nucleotides, the CDR3 is TGTGCCAGCAGTTACTCGATAAACAGGGATAATACTGAAGCTTTCTTT. Translated: CASSYSINRDNTEAFF.

This clone showed up just a few times. This chain's CDR3 is CASSSTLAGSTDTQYF. The CDR3 region has the DNA TGTGCCAGCTCATCCACTCTAGCGGGGTCCACAGATACGCAGTATTTT. The chain has TRBV18 and TRBJ2-3, with 9 bases identical to TRBD2. The CDR3 has 16 amino acids. Germline CDR1 KGHSH, CDR2 LQKENI. V was clipped by 5 bases and J by 2 bases; unmatched bases: 8.

This clone was counted a few times. The chain joins TRBV5-6 to TRBJ2-5; TRBD2 matches 12 bases. The V segment lost 1 base and the J segment 0 bases; nucleotides outside the gene matches: 4. Per germline, CDR1 SGHDT and CDR2 YYEEEE. The CDR3 is made up of 17 amino acids. CDR3 protein: CASSLTSGGNYQETQYF. The CDR3 nucleotides read TGTGCCAGCAGCTTGACTAGCGGGGGGAACTACCAAGAGACCCAGTACTTC.

This clone was counted a single time. A junction end diverges from the germline sequence, so it may reflect a read error. The CDR3 spells CASSPPNDRPRDF. The CDR3, as DNA: TGTGCCAGCTCACCACCGAACGACAGACCTAGGGACTTC. V usage is TRBV18 and J usage is TRBJ2-7, with D maybe TRBD1 (5 bases). CDR3 length: 13 residues. Germline values: CDR1 KGHSH, CDR2 LQKENI.

The chain is built from TRBV12-5 and TRBJ1-6; 9 bases fit TRBD1. V shed 7 bases, J shed 9 bases, and the junction held 13 bases outside the gene matches. The V gene's germline CDR1 is LGHNT and CDR2 FRNRAP. The CDR3 sequence is 16 residues long. Here the CDR3 DNA reads TGTGCTAGTGCCAGAGACACCGGGACAGGGACTTCACCCCTCCACTTT. Amino acids: CASARDTGTGTSPLHF.

J is TRBJ1-2 and V is TRBV7-2, with no clear D. The CDR3 consists of 14 residues. Deletions cut 4 bases from V and 8 bases from J, with 17 bases between. Germline CDR1 is SGHTA and CDR2 is FQGNSA. The CDR3 is CASSSYGRTGGYTF. The DNA for the CDR3 is TGTGCCAGCAGCTCTTATGGGAGAACTGGCGGCTACACCTTC. The complete variable domain, with remaining parts taken from reference TRBV7-2 and TRBJ1-2, reads GAGVSQSPSNKVTEKGKDVELRCDPISGHTALYWYRQSLGQGLEFLIYFQGNSAPDKSGLPSDRFSAERTGGSVSTLTIQRTQQEDSAVYLCASSSYGRTGGYTFGSGTRLTVV.

In DNA form, the CDR3 reads TGCAGCGTTGTTGGACAGTGCATCCGGGAGCTGTTTTTT. As protein: CSVVGQCIRELFF. The rearrangement links TRBV29-1 to TRBJ2-2, with a weak D call TRBD1 (6 bases). This CDR3 comprises 13 residues. The germline CDR1 and CDR2 sequences are SQVTM and ANQGSEA. Trimming left V 4 bases short and J 9 bases short, with 15 bases between.

The chain carries TRBV5-1 and TRBJ2-5; 9 bases are shared with TRBD1. CDR3 length: 14 amino acids. Germline V gives CDR1 SGHRS, CDR2 YFSETQ. Trimming took 7 bases from V and 1 from J; bases not matched to a gene: 5. The CDR3 DNA sequence: TGCGCCAGCGGAGCGACAGGGGGCCAAGAGACCCAGTACTTC. Translating it yields CASGATGGQETQYF.

This clone has only a few counts. The rearrangement uses TRBV27 and TRBJ1-2, with D tentatively TRBD1 (6 bases). V lost 6 bases, J lost 2 bases, and 13 bases lay in between. This CDR3 comprises 14 residues. Germline loops: CDR1 MNHEY, CDR2 SMNVEV (reference sequence). Here the CDR3 reads CASSPFTGNYGYTF. For the CDR3, the DNA is TGTGCCAGCAGCCCTTTCACAGGGAACTATGGCTACACCTTC.